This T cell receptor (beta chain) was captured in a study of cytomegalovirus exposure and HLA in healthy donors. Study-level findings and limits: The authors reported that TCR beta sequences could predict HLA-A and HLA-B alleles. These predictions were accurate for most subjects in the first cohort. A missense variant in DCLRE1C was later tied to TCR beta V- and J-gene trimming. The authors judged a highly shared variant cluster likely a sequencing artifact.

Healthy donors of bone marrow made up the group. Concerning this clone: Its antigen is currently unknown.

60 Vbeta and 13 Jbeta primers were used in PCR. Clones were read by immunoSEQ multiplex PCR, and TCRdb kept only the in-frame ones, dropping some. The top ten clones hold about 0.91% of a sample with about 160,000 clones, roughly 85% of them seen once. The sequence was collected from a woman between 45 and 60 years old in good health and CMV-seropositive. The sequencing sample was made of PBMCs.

CDR3 nucleotide sequence: TGTGCCTGGAGTCACGCGGAAGCCGACGAGCAGTACTTC. This sequence encodes CAWSHAEADEQYF. The chain combines TRBV30 with TRBJ2-7; D remains unclear. The germline V and J ends were trimmed by 2 bases and 5 bases, with 13 bases remaining between them. The CDR3 has 13 residues. Germline CDR1 is GTSNPN and CDR2 is SVGIG (reference sequence).